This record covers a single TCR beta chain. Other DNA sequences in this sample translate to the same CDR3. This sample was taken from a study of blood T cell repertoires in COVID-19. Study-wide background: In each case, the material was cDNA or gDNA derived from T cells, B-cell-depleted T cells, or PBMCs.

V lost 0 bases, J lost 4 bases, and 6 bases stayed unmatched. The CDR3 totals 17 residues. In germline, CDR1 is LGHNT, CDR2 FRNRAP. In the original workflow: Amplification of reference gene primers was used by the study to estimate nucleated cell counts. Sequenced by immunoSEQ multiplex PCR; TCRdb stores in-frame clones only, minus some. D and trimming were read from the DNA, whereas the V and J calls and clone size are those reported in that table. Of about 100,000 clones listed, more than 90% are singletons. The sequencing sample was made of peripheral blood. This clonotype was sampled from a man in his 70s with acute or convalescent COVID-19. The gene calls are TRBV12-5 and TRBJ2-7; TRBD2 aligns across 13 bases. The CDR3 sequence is CASGLVGLAGASYEQYF. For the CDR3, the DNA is TGTGCTAGTGGTTTGGTAGGACTAGCGGGGGCCTCATACGAGCAGTACTTC.